The 18 T cell receptor beta chains below were found in one sample sequenced in a study of neurological immune-mediated disorders. TCRdb reanalysed the 5' RACE reads using MiXCR and keeps one entry per CDR3 protein. The sample lists approximately 15,000 distinct CDR3 sequences; 13% were seen once. Sequencing was performed on CD8+ T cells from blood. These receptors all stem from a female donor with HTLV-1-associated myelopathy (HAM/TSP).

Many counts were recorded for this clonotype. V is TRBV4-1 and J is TRBJ1-6; perhaps TRBD1 as D (5 bases). Germline V gene sequence: CDR1 MGHRA, CDR2 YSYEKL. The CDR3 covers 16 residues. The germline V and J ends were trimmed by 1 base and 9 bases, with 16 bases remaining between them. The CDR3 is CASSQVGGLGVSPLHF. The CDR3 bases are TGCGCCAGCAGCCAAGTCGGGGGTCTAGGGGTTTCACCCCTCCACTTT.

This clonotype was observed many times. The V and J genes are TRBV3-1 and TRBJ2-1; perhaps TRBD1 as D (6 bases). V was clipped by 2 bases and J by 3 bases, with 11 bases between them. The germline gives CDR1 LGHDT, CDR2 YNNKEL (reference sequence). The length of the CDR3 is 15 residues. The CDR3 sequence: CASSQPDRLYNEQFF. DNA for the CDR3: TGTGCCAGCAGCCAACCGGACAGACTCTACAATGAGCAGTTCTTC.

This clonotype appeared many times. The rearrangement uses TRBV4-3 and TRBJ2-7; D gene uncertain. The CDR3 runs to 14 residues. V lost 0 bases, J lost 1 base, and 7 bases lay in between. Germline V gene data show CDR1 as LGHNA and CDR2 as YSLEER. The CDR3 nucleotides are TGCGCCAGCAGCCAAGATTCGACGTCCTACGAGCAGTACTTC. Its protein is CASSQDSTSYEQYF.

This clonotype was found many times. The genes are TRBV29-1 and TRBJ2-1; 8 nucleotides line up with TRBD1. The V gene's germline CDR1 is SQVTM and CDR2 ANQGSEA. After removal of 1 base from V and 10 bases from J, the junction contained 21 bases not matched to a gene. The CDR3 sequence is 18 residues long. The CDR3 spells CSVEGVGDPGQGGWEQFF. In DNA, the CDR3 is TGCAGCGTTGAAGGAGTGGGCGACCCTGGACAGGGTGGATGGGAGCAGTTCTTC.

This clonotype was seen ten or more times. V gene TRBV12-3 or TRBV12-4 combines with J gene TRBJ2-1; D gene ambiguous. The length of the CDR3 is 11 residues. Trimming left V 5 bases short and J 9 bases short, with 8 bases between. In nucleotides, the CDR3 is TGTGCCAGCAGTCCCCTCAGTGAGCAGTTCTTC. This codes for CASSPLSEQFF.

This clonotype was detected only a few times. The chain uses TRBV29-1 and TRBJ1-1, with 9 nucleotides matching TRBD1. V gave up 8 bases and J gave up 8 bases; unmatched junction bases: 9. The CDR3 sequence is 12 residues long. Germline V gene sequence: CDR1 SQVTM, CDR2 ANQGSEA. DNA of the CDR3: TGCAGCTCATCAACAGGGGGCAGGGAAGCTTTCTTT. Encoded protein: CSSSTGGREAFF.

This clonotype came up many times. The chain recombines TRBV7-9 with TRBJ2-4; no clear D. The ends were cut back, 4 bases at V and 4 bases at J, with 8 bases in the middle. This CDR3 is built from 13 residues. From germline, CDR1 is SEHNR and CDR2 FQNEAQ (reference sequence). CDR3 DNA: TGTGCCAGCAGCTCCCCCATAAAAAACATTCAGTACTTC. Amino acids: CASSSPIKNIQYF.

Only a few counts were recorded for this clonotype. The chain carries TRBV10-2 and TRBJ2-1, with TRBD2 matching 12 bases. Germline CDR1 is WSHSY and CDR2 is SAAADI. The CDR3 is 18 residues long. Trimming cost V 2 bases and J 8 bases; bases outside gene matches: 13. CDR3 sequence reads: CASSELLAGGLRIHEQFF. The CDR3 DNA reads TGCGCCAGCAGTGAGCTTCTAGCGGGAGGGCTCCGAATCCATGAGCAGTTCTTC.

Points on this clonotype: The conserved closing phenylalanine or tryptophan is absent in this CDR3, likely reflecting a read error. The rearrangement joins TRBV9 to TRBJ1-1; D is possibly TRBD1 (5 bases). Germline V CDR1 and CDR2: SGDLS, YYNGEE. The CDR3 extends over 15 amino acids. Deletions cut 4 bases from V and 3 bases from J, with 16 bases between. The CDR3 DNA reads TGTGCCAGCAGCTCGGCCGACAGCGCGGACACTGAAGCTTTCCTT. The encoded protein is CASSSADSADTEAFL.

In its sample, this clonotype was seen many times. The chain combines TRBV5-6 with TRBJ1-2; a possible D gene is TRBD1 (6 bases). Germline CDR1 and CDR2: SGHDT and YYEEEE. The CDR3 extends over 16 amino acids. Between the trimmed V and J ends, which lost 3 bases and 5 bases, there was a span of 20 bases. The CDR3 sequence is CASSWDSSDSHYGYTF. The CDR3 DNA is TGTGCCAGCAGCTGGGACTCGTCGGACAGCCATTATGGCTACACCTTC.

This clonotype was picked up many times. The V call is TRBV6-5, the J call TRBJ2-3; 7 nucleotides agree with TRBD1. CDR1 and CDR2 from the germline V gene are MNHEY and SVGAGI. This CDR3 has 14 residues. J gave up 4 bases and V 5 bases, and 6 bases lay outside the gene matches. The chain's CDR3 is CASSRQGRADTQYF. Written as DNA, the CDR3 is TGTGCCAGCAGTAGACAGGGTAGGGCAGATACGCAGTATTTT.

The sample holds many counts of this clonotype. This chain connects TRBV27 to TRBJ2-3, with D tentatively TRBD1 or TRBD2 (5 bases each). Trimming pared 3 bases from V and 2 bases from J, leaving 12 bases between. There are 15 residues in the CDR3. Per the germline V gene, CDR1 is MNHEY and CDR2 is SMNVEV (reference sequence). The CDR3 loop is CASSFGAAVTDTQYF. The CDR3 DNA sequence: TGTGCCAGCAGTTTCGGGGCAGCTGTCACAGATACGCAGTATTTT.

This clonotype showed up many times. The CDR3 bases are TGCGCCAGCAGTTCGGTCGTGGGGGCCGATTGGGATACGCAGTATTTT. This translates into CASSSVVGADWDTQYF. The chain uses TRBV4-1 and TRBJ2-3, with D possibly TRBD1 on 6 matching bases. Germline-derived CDR1 and CDR2 are MGHRA and YSYEKL. With 6 bases removed from V and 6 bases from J, the gap between germline ends came to 22 bases. This CDR3 has 16 amino acids.

Many counts were recorded for this clonotype. This sequence joins TRBV29-1 and TRBJ2-1; TRBD2 aligns across 7 bases. CDR3 length equals 15 residues. Losses at the gene ends were 1 base for V and 4 bases for J; bases not matched to a gene: 7. CDR1 and CDR2 (germline): SQVTM, ANQGSEA. DNA of the CDR3: TGCAGCGTTGAAGGTCCTAGCGGAAGTTACAATGAGCAGTTCTTC. Its protein is CSVEGPSGSYNEQFF.

This clonotype was picked up many times. The rearrangement links TRBV6-2 or TRBV6-3 to TRBJ1-1; D is unresolved. Trimming cost V 2 bases and J 1 base, with 8 bases left between them. The CDR3 runs to 14 residues. Per the germline V gene, CDR1 is MNHEY and CDR2 is SVGEGT. The CDR3 sequence: CASSYEPENTEAFF. CDR3 nucleotides: TGTGCCAGCAGTTACGAACCCGAGAACACTGAAGCTTTCTTT.

Many counts were recorded for this clonotype. The chain links TRBV7-2 to TRBJ1-1; no reliable D call. The CDR3 length is 13 residues. The germline V gene has CDR1 SGHTA and CDR2 FQGNSA. Trimming stripped 1 base from V and 4 bases from J, with 7 bases between. CDR3 DNA: TGTGCCAGCAGCTTAGAGCTAGCCACTGAAGCTTTCTTT. As protein: CASSLELATEAFF.

In the case of this clonotype: A much larger clone differs from this one at a single base, so this may be a read error. The chain combines TRBV7-6 with TRBJ2-2; D might be TRBD2 (5 bases). This CDR3 spans 17 amino acids. Germline CDR1 is SGHVS and CDR2 is FNYEAQ. The DNA for the CDR3 is TGTGCCAGCAGCTTAGCGCAAGGGAGAAGGGTCACCGAGGAGCTGTTTTTT. It translates to CASSLAQGRRVTEELFF. Variable domain in full (rest from reference TRBV7-6 and TRBJ2-2): GAGVSQSPRYKVTKRGQDVALRCDPISGHVSLYWYRQALGQGPEFLTYFNYEAQQDKSGLPNDRFSAERPEGSISTLTIQRTEQRDSAMYRCASSLAQGRRVTEELFFGEGSRLTVL.

This clonotype was counted ten times or more. The V call is TRBV5-1, the J call TRBJ2-3; 15 bases are shared with TRBD2. Germline V gene data show CDR1 as SGHRS and CDR2 as YFSETQ. CDR3 length: 19 amino acids. The V gene end was trimmed by 2 bases and the J gene end by 2 bases; junction bases not matched to a gene: 9. CDR3 sequence: CASSFGLAGGEIYTDTQYF. The CDR3 DNA sequence: TGCGCCAGCAGCTTTGGACTAGCGGGGGGGGAAATCTACACAGATACGCAGTATTTT.